A selection of T cell receptor beta chains follows, all from one sample in a study of OX40 agonist ivuxolimab in advanced cancers. The method was immunoSEQ multiplex PCR; TCRdb's version includes in-frame clones alone and lacks a portion of them. The table shows tens of thousands of clones, with less than 90% occurring only once. Sample: CD4+ or CD8+ T cells sorted from blood, taken in a trial of the OX40 agonist ivuxolimab. The receptors stem from an adult with an advanced solid tumor such as melanoma, head and neck, liver or kidney cancer. Both conserved end residues are part of each CDR3. The D gene is left open where the match is weak. The size field is filled for only some rows; it gives once, few, many or a size class.

V,size,J,D,DNA,CDR3
TRBV7-9,NA,TRBJ2-3,NA,TGTGCCAGCAGCCCCGGGGCGCTAAACACAGATACGCAGTATTTT,CASSPGALNTDTQYF
TRBV7-9,NA,TRBJ1-5,NA,TGTGCCAGCAGCCCCTCGGGGGATCGGAATCAGCCCCAGCATTTT,CASSPSGDRNQPQHF
TRBV9,NA,TRBJ2-1,NA,TGTGCCAGCAGCGCCCCTGACCGGTACAATGAGCAGTTCTTC,CASSAPDRYNEQFF
TRBV7-3,NA,TRBJ2-1,NA,TGTGCCAGCAGCTTTCTTGGGGTGAGCTCCTACAATGAGCAGTTCTTC,CASSFLGVSSYNEQFF
TRBV4-2,medium-sized,TRBJ1-3,NA,TGTGCCAGCAGCCAAGTGGACGCAGACTCTGGAAACACCATATATTTT,CASSQVDADSGNTIYF
TRBV7-2,NA,TRBJ2-3,NA,TGTGCCAGCAGCTTTAATCCCTCAAGCACAGATACGCAGTATTTT,CASSFNPSSTDTQYF
TRBV27,few,TRBJ1-4,TRBD1,TGTGCCAGCAGTTTACTTCCCGGACAGGGGGCGCGGACTAATGAAAAACTGTTTTTT,CASSLLPGQGARTNEKLFF
TRBV9,NA,TRBJ2-5,NA,TGTGCCAGCAGCGGGCTAGCGTCAGAGACCCAGTACTTC,CASSGLASETQYF
TRBV6-5,NA,TRBJ2-7,TRBD2,TGTGCCAGCAGGCTTACTAGCGGGGGCCGCTACGAGCAGTACTTC,CASRLTSGGRYEQYF
TRBV10-1,NA,TRBJ2-5,NA,TGCGCCAGCACTATAACCAGGGGGAGGGAGACCCAGTACTTC,CASTITRGRETQYF
TRBV13,NA,TRBJ1-3,NA,TGTGCCAGCGGTTACTCGGGATCTGGAAACACCATATATTTT,CASGYSGSGNTIYF